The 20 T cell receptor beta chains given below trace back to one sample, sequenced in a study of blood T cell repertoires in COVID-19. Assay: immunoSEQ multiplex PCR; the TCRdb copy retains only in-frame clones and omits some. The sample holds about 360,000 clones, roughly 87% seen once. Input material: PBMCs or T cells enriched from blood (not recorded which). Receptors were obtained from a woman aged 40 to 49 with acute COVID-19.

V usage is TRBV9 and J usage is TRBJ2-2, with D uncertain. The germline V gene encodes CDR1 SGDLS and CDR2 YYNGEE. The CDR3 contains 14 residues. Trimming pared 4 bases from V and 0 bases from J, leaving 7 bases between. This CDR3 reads CASSQATNTGELFF. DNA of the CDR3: TGTGCCAGCAGCCAGGCGACGAACACCGGGGAGCTGTTTTTT.

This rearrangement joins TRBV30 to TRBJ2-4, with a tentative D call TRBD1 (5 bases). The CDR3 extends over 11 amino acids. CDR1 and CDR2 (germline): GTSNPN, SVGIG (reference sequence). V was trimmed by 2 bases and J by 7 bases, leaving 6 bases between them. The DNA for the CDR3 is TGTGCCTGGAGTCAGGGTAACATTCAGTACTTC. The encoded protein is CAWSQGNIQYF. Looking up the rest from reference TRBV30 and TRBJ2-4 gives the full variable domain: SQTIHQWPATLVQPVGSPLSLECTVEGTSNPNLYWYRQAAGRGLQLLFYSVGIGQISSEVPQNLSASRPQDRQFILSSKKLLLSDSGFYLCAWSQGNIQYFGAGTRLSVL.

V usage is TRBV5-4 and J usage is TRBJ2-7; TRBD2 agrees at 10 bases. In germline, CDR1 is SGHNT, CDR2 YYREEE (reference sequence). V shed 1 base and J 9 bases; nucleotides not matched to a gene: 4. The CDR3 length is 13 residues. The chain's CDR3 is CASSLTSGVGQYF. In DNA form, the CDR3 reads TGTGCCAGCAGCTTGACTAGCGGGGTGGGGCAGTACTTC. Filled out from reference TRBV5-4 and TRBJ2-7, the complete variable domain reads ETGVTQSPTHLIKTRGQQVTLRCSSQSGHNTVSWYQQALGQGPQFIFQYYREEENGRGNFPPRFSGLQFPNYSSELNVNALELDDSALYLCASSLTSGVGQYFGPGTRLTVT.

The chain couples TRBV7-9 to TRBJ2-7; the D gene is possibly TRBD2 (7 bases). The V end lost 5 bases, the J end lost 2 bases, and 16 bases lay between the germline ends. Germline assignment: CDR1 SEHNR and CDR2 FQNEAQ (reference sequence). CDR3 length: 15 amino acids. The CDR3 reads CASSRLGGLPYEQYF. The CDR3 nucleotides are TGTGCCAGCAGCCGTTTGGGGGGGCTCCCCTACGAGCAGTACTTC.

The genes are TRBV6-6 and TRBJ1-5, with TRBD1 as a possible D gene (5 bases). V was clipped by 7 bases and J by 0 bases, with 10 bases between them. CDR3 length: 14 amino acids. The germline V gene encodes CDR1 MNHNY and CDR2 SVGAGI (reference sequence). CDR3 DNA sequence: TGTGCCAGCACCAGACAGTATAGCAATCAGCCCCAGCATTTT. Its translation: CASTRQYSNQPQHF.

The CDR3 protein is CAWIDRRLNTEAFF. Written as DNA, the CDR3 is TGTGCCTGGATCGACAGGCGTTTGAACACTGAAGCTTTCTTT. The rearrangement joins TRBV30 to TRBJ1-1; possible D gene TRBD1, 6 bases. Germline-derived CDR1 and CDR2 are GTSNPN and SVGIG (reference sequence). The CDR3 has 14 amino acids. With 4 bases removed from V and 0 bases from J, the gap between germline ends came to 12 bases.

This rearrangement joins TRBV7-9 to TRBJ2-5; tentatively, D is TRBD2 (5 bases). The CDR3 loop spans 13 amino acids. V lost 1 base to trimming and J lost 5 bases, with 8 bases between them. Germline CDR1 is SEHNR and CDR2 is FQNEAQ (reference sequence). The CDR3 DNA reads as TGTGCCAGCAGCTTAGAAGGCGGGGAGACCCAGTACTTC. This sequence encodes CASSLEGGETQYF.

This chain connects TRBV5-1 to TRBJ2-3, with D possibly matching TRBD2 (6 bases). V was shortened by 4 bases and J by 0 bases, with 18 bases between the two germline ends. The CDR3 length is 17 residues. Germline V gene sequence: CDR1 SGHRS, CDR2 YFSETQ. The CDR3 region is CASSPGTSGSSTDTQYF. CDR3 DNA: TGCGCCAGCAGCCCCGGGACTTCTGGTTCTAGCACAGATACGCAGTATTTT.

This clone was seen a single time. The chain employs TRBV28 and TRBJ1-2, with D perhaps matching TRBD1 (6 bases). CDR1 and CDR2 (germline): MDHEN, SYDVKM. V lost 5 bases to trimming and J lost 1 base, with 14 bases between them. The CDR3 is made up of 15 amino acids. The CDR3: CASSRRGGLNYGYTF. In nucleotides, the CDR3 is TGTGCCAGCAGTCGGCGCGGGGGGCTTAACTATGGCTACACCTTC.

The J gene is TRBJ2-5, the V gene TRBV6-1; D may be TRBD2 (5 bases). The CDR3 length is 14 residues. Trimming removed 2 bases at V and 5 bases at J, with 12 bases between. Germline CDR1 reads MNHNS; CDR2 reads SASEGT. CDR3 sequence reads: CASSEIDYGETQYF. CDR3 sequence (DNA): TGTGCCAGCAGTGAAATAGACTATGGCGAGACCCAGTACTTC.

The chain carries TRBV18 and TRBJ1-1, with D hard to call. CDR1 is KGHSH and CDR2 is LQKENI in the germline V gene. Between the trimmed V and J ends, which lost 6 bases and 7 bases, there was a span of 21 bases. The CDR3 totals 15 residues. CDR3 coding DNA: TGTGCCAGCTCCCCCTCGCGGGAGAACGGGCTTGAAGCTTTCTTT. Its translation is CASSPSRENGLEAFF.

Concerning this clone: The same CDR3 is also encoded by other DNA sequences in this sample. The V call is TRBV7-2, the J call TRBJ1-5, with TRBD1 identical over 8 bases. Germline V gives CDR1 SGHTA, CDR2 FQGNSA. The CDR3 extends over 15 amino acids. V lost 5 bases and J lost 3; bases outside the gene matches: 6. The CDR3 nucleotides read TGTGCCAGCAGCCTAGGACAGGGACTCAATCAGCCCCAGCATTTT. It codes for CASSLGQGLNQPQHF.

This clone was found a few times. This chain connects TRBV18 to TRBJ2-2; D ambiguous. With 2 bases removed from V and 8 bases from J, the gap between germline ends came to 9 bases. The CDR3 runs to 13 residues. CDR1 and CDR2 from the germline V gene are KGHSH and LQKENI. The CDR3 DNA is TGTGCCAGCTCACCATTATCCCAGGGGGAGCTGTTTTTT. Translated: CASSPLSQGELFF.

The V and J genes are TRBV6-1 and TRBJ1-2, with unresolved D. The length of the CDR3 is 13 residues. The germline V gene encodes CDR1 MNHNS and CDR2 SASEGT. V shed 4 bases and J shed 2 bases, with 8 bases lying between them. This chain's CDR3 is CASSVAQNYGYTF. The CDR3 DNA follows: TGTGCCAGCAGTGTAGCTCAGAACTATGGCTACACCTTC.

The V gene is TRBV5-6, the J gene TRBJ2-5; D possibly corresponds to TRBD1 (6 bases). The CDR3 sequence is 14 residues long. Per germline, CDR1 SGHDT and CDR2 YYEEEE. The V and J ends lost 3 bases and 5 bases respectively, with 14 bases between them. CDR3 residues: CASSSPAGEETQYF. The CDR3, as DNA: TGTGCCAGCAGCTCGCCGGCAGGGGAGGAGACCCAGTACTTC.

The CDR3 DNA sequence: TGTGCCAGCAGCCAAGGACAGACCGTGAACACTGAAGCTTTCTTT. Translation: CASSQGQTVNTEAFF. J is TRBJ1-1 and V is TRBV3-1 (or the pseudogene TRBV3-2); TRBD1 might be the D (5 bases). Germline V gene data show CDR1 as LGHDT and CDR2 as YNNKEL (reference sequence). The CDR3 totals 15 residues. Trimming removed 1 base at V and 0 bases at J, with 9 bases between.

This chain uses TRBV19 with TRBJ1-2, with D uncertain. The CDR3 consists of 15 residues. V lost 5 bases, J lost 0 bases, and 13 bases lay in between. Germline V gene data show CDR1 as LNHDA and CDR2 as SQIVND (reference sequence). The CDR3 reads CASSAAGQANYGYTF. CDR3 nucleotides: TGTGCCAGTAGTGCCGCGGGCCAAGCTAACTATGGCTACACCTTC. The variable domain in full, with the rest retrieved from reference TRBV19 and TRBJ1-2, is DGGITQSPKYLFRKEGQNVTLSCEQNLNHDAMYWYRQDPGQGLRLIYYSQIVNDFQKGDIAEGYSVSREKKESFPLTVTSAQKNPTAFYLCASSAAGQANYGYTFGSGTRLTVV.

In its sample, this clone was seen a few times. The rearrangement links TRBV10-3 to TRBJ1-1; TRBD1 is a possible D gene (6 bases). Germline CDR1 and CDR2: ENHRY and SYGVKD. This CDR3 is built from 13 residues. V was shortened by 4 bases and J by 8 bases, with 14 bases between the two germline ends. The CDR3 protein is CAISAYSQGEAFF. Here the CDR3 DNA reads TGTGCCATCAGTGCTTATTCGCAGGGGGAAGCTTTCTTT.

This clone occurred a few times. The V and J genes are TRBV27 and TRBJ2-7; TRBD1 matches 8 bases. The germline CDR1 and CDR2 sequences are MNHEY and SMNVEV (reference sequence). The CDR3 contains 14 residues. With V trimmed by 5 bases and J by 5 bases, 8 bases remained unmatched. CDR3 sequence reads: CASSTGQGRHEQYF. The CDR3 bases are TGTGCCAGCAGTACCGGACAGGGAAGGCACGAGCAGTACTTC.

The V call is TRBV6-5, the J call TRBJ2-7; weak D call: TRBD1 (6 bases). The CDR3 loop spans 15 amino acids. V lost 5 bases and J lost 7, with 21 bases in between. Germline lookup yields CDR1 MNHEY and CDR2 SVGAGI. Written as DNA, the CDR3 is TGTGCCAGCAGTCCCCCTGGGGGCAGGTCGATAGAGCAGTACTTC. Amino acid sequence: CASSPPGGRSIEQYF.